This TCR beta chain derives from a study of CD8+ T cells in alopecia areata. The authors extracted RNA and reverse transcribed it into cDNA as the sequencing template. Using immunoSEQ multiplex PCR, the repertoire was profiled, and TCRdb retains in-frame clones only, with some absent. The table includes 100,000 to 150,000 clones, less than 50% detected once. Researchers gathered lesional scalp punch biopsies and peripheral blood from patients with alopecia areata. Looked up from germline, CDR1 is SQVTM and CDR2 is ANQGSEA. The CDR3 totals 13 residues. Trimming took off 4 bases at V and 7 bases at J, with 17 bases between the two ends. This clone was seen a handful of times. What it binds is unknown. Study-level results: Normal skin's resident alphabeta T cells are also sequenced in scalp samples. Scalp lesions, especially in alopecia totalis/universalis, had higher clonality than normal scalp. Researchers reported that TCR sharing among patients proved less clear than in mice, possibly HLA-linked.

V is TRBV29-1 and J is TRBJ2-7, with D possibly TRBD1 on 7 matching bases. What was sequenced was NKG2D-low CD8+ T cells sorted from blood. The TCR sequence derives from a human donor with alopecia areata. The CDR3 loop reads CSVAPDRDWEQYF. DNA for the CDR3: TGCAGCGTTGCTCCCGACAGGGACTGGGAGCAGTACTTC.